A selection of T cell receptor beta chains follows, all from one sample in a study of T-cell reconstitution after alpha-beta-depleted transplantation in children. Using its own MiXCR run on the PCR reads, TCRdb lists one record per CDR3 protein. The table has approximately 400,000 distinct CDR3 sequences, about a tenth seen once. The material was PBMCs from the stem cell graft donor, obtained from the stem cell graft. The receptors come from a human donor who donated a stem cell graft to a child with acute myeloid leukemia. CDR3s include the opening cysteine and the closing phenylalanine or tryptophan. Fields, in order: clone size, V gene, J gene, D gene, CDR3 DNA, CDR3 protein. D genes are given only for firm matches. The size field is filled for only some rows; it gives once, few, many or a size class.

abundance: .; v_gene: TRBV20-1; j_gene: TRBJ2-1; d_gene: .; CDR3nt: TGCAGTGCTAGAGAGGCAACCCGACTAGTCTACAATGAGCAGTTCTTC; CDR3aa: CSAREATRLVYNEQFF
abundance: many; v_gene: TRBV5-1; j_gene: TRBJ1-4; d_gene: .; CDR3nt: TGCGCCAGCGCGCTATCGACAGTAACTAATGAAAAACTGTTTTTT; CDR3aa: CASALSTVTNEKLFF
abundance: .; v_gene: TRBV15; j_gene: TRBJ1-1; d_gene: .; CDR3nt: TGTGCCACCAGCAGAGGCCCTCTTGGGGGAGCTTTCTTT; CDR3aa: CATSRGPLGGAFF
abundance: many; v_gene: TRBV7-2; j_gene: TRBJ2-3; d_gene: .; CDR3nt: TGTGCCAGCAGCTTAGGTTTCTCGGCAGGGTTGAGTGGTACGCAGTATTTT; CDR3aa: CASSLGFSAGLSGTQYF
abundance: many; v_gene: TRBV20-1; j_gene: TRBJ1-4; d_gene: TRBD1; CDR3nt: TGCAGTGCGCTAACAGGGGGCCAAGAAAAACTGTTTTTT; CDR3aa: CSALTGGQEKLFF
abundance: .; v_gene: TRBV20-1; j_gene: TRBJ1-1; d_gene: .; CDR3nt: TGCAGTGCTAGAGATACAATGAACACTGAAGCTTTCTTT; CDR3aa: CSARDTMNTEAFF
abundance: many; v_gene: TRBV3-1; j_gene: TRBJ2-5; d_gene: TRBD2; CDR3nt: TGTGCCAGCAGTCATCCGGGACTAGCGGGAGGGGCCCCAGAGACCCAGTACTTC; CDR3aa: CASSHPGLAGGAPETQYF
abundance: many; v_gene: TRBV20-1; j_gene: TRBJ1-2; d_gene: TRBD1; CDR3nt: TGCAGTGCTAGAGGTGGGGACAGCAACCCTTGGCTCTATGGCTACACCTTC; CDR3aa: CSARGGDSNPWLYGYTF
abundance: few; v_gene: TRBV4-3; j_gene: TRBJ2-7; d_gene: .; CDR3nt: TGCGCCAGCAGCCAAGACCCCGGGACGATCTACGAGCAGTACTTC; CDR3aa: CASSQDPGTIYEQYF
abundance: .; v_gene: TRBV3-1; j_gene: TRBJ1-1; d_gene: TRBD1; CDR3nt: TGTGCCAGCAGTCACCCGGGACAGATAAACACTGAAGCTTTCTTT; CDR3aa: CASSHPGQINTEAFF
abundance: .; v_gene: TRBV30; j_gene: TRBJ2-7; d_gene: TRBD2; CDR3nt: TGTGCCTGGAGTAAAACCCCGGGACTAGCGGGAGTGGACGAGCAGTACTTC; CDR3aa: CAWSKTPGLAGVDEQYF
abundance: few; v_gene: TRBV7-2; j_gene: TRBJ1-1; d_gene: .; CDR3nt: TGTGCCAGCAGCTTAGTTGGTACAGACACTGAAGCTTTCTTT; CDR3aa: CASSLVGTDTEAFF
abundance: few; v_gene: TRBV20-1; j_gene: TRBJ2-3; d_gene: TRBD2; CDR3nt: TGCAGTGTAGCCGGGGGGGCGGTCACAGATACGCAGTATTTT; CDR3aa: CSVAGGAVTDTQYF
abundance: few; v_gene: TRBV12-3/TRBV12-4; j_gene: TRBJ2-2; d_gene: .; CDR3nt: TGTGCCAGCATTACCAACGGTCTCGAGCTGTTTTTT; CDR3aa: CASITNGLELFF
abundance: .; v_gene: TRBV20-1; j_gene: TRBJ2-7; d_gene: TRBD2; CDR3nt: TGCAGTGCTTCGGGACTAGCGGGAGTCAGGGACGAGCAGTACTTC; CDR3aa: CSASGLAGVRDEQYF
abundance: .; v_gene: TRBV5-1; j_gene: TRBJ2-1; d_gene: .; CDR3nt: TGCGCCAGCAGCTCCGGTGGAGTCGATAATGAGCAGTTCTTC; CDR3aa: CASSSGGVDNEQFF
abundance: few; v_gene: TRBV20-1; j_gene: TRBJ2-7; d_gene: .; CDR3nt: TGCAGTGCCAGTAGCGGGACAGGGAGCTCCTACGAGCAGTACTTC; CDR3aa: CSASSGTGSSYEQYF
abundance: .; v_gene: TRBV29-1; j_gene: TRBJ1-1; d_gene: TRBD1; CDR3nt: TGCAGCGTTGAGATCGGACAGGCTAGGAGTAAAGCTTTCTTT; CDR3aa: CSVEIGQARSKAFF